A single sample gave rise to the 18 T cell receptor beta chains below, sequenced in a study of blood T cell repertoires in COVID-19. Assay used: immunoSEQ multiplex PCR; TCRdb lists only in-frame clones, some missing. The sample holds 40,000 to 55,000 clones, about 83% seen once. What was sequenced was peripheral blood. Receptors originate from a man aged 40-49 years with acute or convalescent COVID-19.

The CDR3 region is CASSFGAGGKETQYF. The CDR3 DNA follows: TGTGCCAGCAGCTTTGGGGCAGGGGGCAAGGAGACCCAGTACTTC. This chain joins TRBV7-2 and TRBJ2-5, with 8 bases fitting TRBD1. CDR3 length: 15 residues. J gave up 5 bases and V 3 bases, and 8 bases lay outside the gene matches. CDR1 is SGHTA and CDR2 is FQGNSA in the germline V gene.

The sample holds one count of this clone. CDR3 protein: CASSFGVTYEQYF. Written as DNA, the CDR3 is TGTGCCAGCAGCTTCGGAGTTACCTACGAGCAGTACTTC. V is TRBV5-5 and J is TRBJ2-7; D is uncertain. V gave up 2 bases and J gave up 2 bases, with 8 bases separating them. CDR1 is SGHKS and CDR2 is YYEKEE in the germline V gene (reference sequence). The CDR3 covers 13 residues. The full variable domain, rest sourced from reference TRBV5-5 and TRBJ2-7, is DAGVTQSPTHLIKTRGQQVTLRCSPISGHKSVSWYQQVLGQGPQFIFQYYEKEERGRGNFPDRFSARQFPNYSSELNVNALLLGDSALYLCASSFGVTYEQYFGPGTRLTVT.

The rearrangement links TRBV5-1 to TRBJ1-3; D may be TRBD1 (6 bases). Germline lookup yields CDR1 SGHRS and CDR2 YFSETQ. The germline V and J ends were trimmed by 5 bases and 8 bases, with 17 bases remaining between them. This CDR3 is 14 amino acids long. Here the CDR3 DNA reads TGCGCCAGCAGGGACAGAAATCCCGGCGACACCATATATTTT. Its protein is CASRDRNPGDTIYF.

This sequence joins TRBV6-2 or TRBV6-3 and TRBJ1-2; TRBD1 is a possible D gene (6 bases). The germline CDR1 and CDR2 sequences are MNHEY and SVGEGT. V dropped 0 bases and J dropped 7 bases, with 15 bases sitting between them. The CDR3 has 15 amino acids. The CDR3 region is CASSYSDQGRFGYTF. In DNA, the CDR3 is TGTGCCAGCAGTTACTCGGATCAGGGGCGGTTTGGCTACACCTTC.

The chain has TRBV6-5 and TRBJ1-5; tentatively, D is TRBD1 (5 bases). Trimming stripped 7 bases from V and 2 bases from J, with 12 bases between. Germline V gene data show CDR1 as MNHEY and CDR2 as SVGAGI. The CDR3 is made up of 14 amino acids. The CDR3 spells CASTRGKGNQPQHF. The CDR3 coding sequence is TGTGCCAGCACTAGGGGTAAGGGCAATCAGCCCCAGCATTTT.

V and J are TRBV10-3 and TRBJ2-1; weak D call: TRBD2 (7 bases). The germline gives CDR1 ENHRY, CDR2 SYGVKD. The CDR3 has 14 residues. The V gene lost 10 bases and the J gene lost 9 bases, with 22 bases spanning the gap. CDR3 loop: CATRAGGPFSEQFF. The CDR3, as DNA: TGTGCCACCCGAGCCGGGGGGCCGTTCAGTGAGCAGTTCTTC.

The chain links TRBV29-1 to TRBJ1-2; TRBD1 matches at 7 bases. CDR3 length equals 14 residues. V was pared by 6 bases and J by 4 bases, with 11 bases of the junction left unmatched. Germline V gene sequence: CDR1 SQVTM, CDR2 ANQGSEA. The CDR3 spells CSVGTPGQSYGYTF. The DNA of the CDR3 is TGCAGCGTAGGGACCCCGGGACAGAGCTATGGCTACACCTTC.

The J gene is TRBJ1-2, the V gene TRBV29-1; a possible D gene is TRBD1 (6 bases). CDR3 size: 13 residues. Trimming shortened V by 4 bases and J by 2 bases, and 11 bases separated the two germline ends. Germline CDR1 and CDR2: SQVTM and ANQGSEA. CDR3 amino acids: CSVGTATNYGYTF. The CDR3 DNA is TGCAGCGTTGGGACAGCGACGAACTATGGCTACACCTTC.

This chain joins TRBV5-1 and TRBJ2-6; a weak D match, TRBD1 (6 bases). V was shortened by 5 bases and J by 0 bases, with 9 bases between the two germline ends. This CDR3 contains 15 residues. From germline, CDR1 is SGHRS and CDR2 YFSETQ. DNA for the CDR3: TGCGCCAGCAGGCCAGGGGTCTCTGGGGCCAACGTCCTGACTTTC. Its protein product is CASRPGVSGANVLTF.

The CDR3 here is CASSRDRRGNTIYF. The CDR3 DNA is TGTGCCAGTAGTAGGGACAGACGAGGAAACACCATATATTTT. The genes are TRBV19 and TRBJ1-3; 7 nucleotides match TRBD1. V lost 4 bases, J lost 4 bases, and 4 bases stayed unmatched. CDR3 length equals 14 residues. CDR1 is LNHDA and CDR2 is SQIVND in the germline V gene (reference sequence).

V gene TRBV5-1 combines with J gene TRBJ2-7, with D possibly TRBD1 on 6 matching bases. The CDR3 consists of 14 residues. The V gene's germline CDR1 is SGHRS and CDR2 YFSETQ. V shed 4 bases and J shed 3 bases, with 14 bases lying between them. The CDR3 region has the DNA TGCGCCAGCAGCCCCAGGACAGCTGGCTACGAGCAGTACTTC. This codes for CASSPRTAGYEQYF.

This clone occurred once. V gene TRBV4-1 combines with J gene TRBJ1-4; tentative D call: TRBD1 (5 bases). The germline gives CDR1 MGHRA, CDR2 YSYEKL. The CDR3 has 16 residues. Trimming cost V 5 bases and J 0 bases, with 13 bases left between them. The CDR3: CASSYIRVATNEKLFF. In DNA form, the CDR3 reads TGCGCCAGCAGCTACATCAGGGTTGCAACTAATGAAAAACTGTTTTTT.

This sequence joins TRBV10-3 and TRBJ1-3; D perhaps matches TRBD1 (5 bases). The germline CDR1 and CDR2 sequences are ENHRY and SYGVKD. V was cut by 8 bases and J by 7 bases, with 18 bases left in between. This CDR3 spans 14 amino acids. CDR3 nucleotide sequence: TGTGCCATCTCCGCCGGGGCTGGGGGGAACACCATATATTTT. Encoded protein: CAISAGAGGNTIYF.

This sequence joins TRBV5-6 and TRBJ2-7, with 12 bases lining up with TRBD2. This CDR3 has 16 amino acids. Germline-derived CDR1 and CDR2 are SGHDT and YYEEEE. V trimming: 3 bases; J trimming: 3 bases; junction bases outside the gene matches: 7. Here the CDR3 reads CASSSKTSGSVYEQYF. CDR3 coding DNA: TGTGCCAGCAGCTCGAAGACTAGCGGGAGTGTCTACGAGCAGTACTTC.

The V gene is TRBV5-8, the J gene TRBJ1-3; D may be TRBD1 (5 bases). Trimming cost V 0 bases and J 4 bases, with 11 bases left between them. CDR1 and CDR2 from the germline V gene are SGHTS and YDEGEE. This CDR3 has 15 amino acids. CDR3 region: CASSLAGRGGNTIYF. In nucleotides, the CDR3 is TGTGCCAGCAGCTTGGCAGGGCGGGGCGGAAACACCATATATTTT.

A single count supports this clone. The chain employs TRBV13 and TRBJ2-2; TRBD1 matches 8 bases. Germline trimming cut 5 bases from V and 6 bases from J; bases unmatched to any gene: 8. There are 15 residues in the CDR3. Germline CDR1 and CDR2: PRHDT and FYEKMQ (reference sequence). Here the CDR3 DNA reads TGTGCCAGCAGCCTCGGACAGGGTAGACCCGGGGAGCTGTTTTTT. Protein: CASSLGQGRPGELFF.

This chain uses TRBV6-2 or TRBV6-3 with TRBJ1-2; 7 nucleotides agree with TRBD1. V lost 4 bases and J lost 3; bases outside the gene matches: 2. CDR3 length: 13 amino acids. Germline V gene lookup returns CDR1 MNHEY and CDR2 SVGEGT. In nucleotides, the CDR3 is TGTGCCAGCAGTTCCGGGACAGACTATGGCTACACCTTC. It is translated as CASSSGTDYGYTF.

The chain is built from TRBV6-1 and TRBJ2-5; 7 bases are shared with TRBD1. V lost 3 bases, J lost 7 bases, and 11 bases stayed unmatched. This CDR3 contains 15 residues. Per germline, CDR1 MNHNS and CDR2 SASEGT. The CDR3, as DNA: TGTGCCAGCAGTGATCGGGGAACCCCAGGGGGGACCCAGTACTTC. Protein: CASSDRGTPGGTQYF.